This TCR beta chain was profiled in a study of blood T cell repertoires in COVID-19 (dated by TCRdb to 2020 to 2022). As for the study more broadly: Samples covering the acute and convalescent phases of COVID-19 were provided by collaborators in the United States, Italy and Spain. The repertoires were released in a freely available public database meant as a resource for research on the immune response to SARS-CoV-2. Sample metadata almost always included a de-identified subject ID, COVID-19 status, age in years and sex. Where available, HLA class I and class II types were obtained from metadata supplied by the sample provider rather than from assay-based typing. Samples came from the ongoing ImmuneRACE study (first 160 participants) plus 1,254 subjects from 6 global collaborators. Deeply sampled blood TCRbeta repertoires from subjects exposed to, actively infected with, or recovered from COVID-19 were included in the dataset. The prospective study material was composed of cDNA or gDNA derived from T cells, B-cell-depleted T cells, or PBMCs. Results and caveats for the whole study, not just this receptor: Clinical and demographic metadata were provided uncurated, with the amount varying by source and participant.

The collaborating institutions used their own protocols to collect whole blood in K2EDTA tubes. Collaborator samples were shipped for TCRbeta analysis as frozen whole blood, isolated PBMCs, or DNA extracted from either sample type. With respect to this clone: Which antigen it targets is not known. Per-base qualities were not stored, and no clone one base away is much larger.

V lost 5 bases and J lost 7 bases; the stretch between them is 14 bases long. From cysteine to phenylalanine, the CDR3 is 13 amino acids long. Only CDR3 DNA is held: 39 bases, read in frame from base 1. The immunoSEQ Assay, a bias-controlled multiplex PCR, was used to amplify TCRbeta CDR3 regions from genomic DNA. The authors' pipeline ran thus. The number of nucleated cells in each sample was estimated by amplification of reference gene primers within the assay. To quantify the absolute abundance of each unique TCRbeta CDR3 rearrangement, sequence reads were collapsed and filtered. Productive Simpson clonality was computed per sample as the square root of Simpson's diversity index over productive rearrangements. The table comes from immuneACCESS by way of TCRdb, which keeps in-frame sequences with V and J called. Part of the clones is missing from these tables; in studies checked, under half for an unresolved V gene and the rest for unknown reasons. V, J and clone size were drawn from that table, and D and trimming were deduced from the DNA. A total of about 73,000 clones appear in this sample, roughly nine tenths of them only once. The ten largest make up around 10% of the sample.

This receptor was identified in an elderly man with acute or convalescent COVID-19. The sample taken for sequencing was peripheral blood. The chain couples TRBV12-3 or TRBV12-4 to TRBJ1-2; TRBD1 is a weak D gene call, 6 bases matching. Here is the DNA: TGTGCCAGCAGTACGACGGGGGGGCCTGGCTACACCTTC. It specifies CASSTTGGPGYTF.